Reported below is one T cell receptor (beta chain). Antigen: not known. Ipilimumab-mediated CTLA-4 blockade plus focal radiation was given to patients having chemo-refractory metastatic non-small-cell lung cancer. These data originate in a study of radiotherapy plus CTLA-4 blockade in lung cancer. About the study: With 25% to 35% of patients having disease control, objective responses were seen in about 18%. Study-level results: In blood, after radiotherapy plus ipilimumab, tumor-derived TCR clones expanded.

Clones were sequenced by immunoSEQ multiplex PCR, and TCRdb holds only the in-frame ones, with some missing. The data hold about 83,000 clones, with around 81% observed a single time. V shed 0 bases, J shed 7 bases, and the junction held 6 bases outside the gene matches. Germline CDR1 is SGHDN and CDR2 is FVKESK. The CDR3 consists of 17 residues. The clonotype was recovered from a human donor with non-small cell lung cancer who had a partial response to radiotherapy plus ipilimumab. Some clones in this sample may be carry-over from other donors' samples. This specimen consisted of peripheral blood, obtained from a patient treated with radiotherapy plus ipilimumab. V is TRBV14 and J is TRBJ2-1, with 13 bases fitting TRBD2. The CDR3: CASSQDRGLAGFNEQFF. The CDR3 bases are TGTGCCAGCAGCCAAGATAGGGGACTAGCGGGGTTTAATGAGCAGTTCTTC.